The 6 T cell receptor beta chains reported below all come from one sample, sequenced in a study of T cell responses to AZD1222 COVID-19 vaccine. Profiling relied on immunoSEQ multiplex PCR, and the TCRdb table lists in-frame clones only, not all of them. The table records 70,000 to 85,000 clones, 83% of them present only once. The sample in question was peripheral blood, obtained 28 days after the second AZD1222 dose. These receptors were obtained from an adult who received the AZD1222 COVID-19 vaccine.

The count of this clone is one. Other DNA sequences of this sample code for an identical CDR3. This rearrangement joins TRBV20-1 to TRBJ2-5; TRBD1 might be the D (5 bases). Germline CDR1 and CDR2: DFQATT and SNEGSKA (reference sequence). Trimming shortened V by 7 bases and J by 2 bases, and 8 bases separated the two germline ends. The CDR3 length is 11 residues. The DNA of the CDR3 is TGCAGTGGACAGATTCAAGAGACCCAGTACTTC. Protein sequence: CSGQIQETQYF.

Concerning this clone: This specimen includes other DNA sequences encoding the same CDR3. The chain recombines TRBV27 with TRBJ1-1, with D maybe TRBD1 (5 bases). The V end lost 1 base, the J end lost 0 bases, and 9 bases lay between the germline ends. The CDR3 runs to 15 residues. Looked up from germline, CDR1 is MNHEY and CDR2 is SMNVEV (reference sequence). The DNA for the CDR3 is TGTGCCAGCAGTTTATACCAGGGACTGAACACTGAAGCTTTCTTT. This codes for CASSLYQGLNTEAFF.

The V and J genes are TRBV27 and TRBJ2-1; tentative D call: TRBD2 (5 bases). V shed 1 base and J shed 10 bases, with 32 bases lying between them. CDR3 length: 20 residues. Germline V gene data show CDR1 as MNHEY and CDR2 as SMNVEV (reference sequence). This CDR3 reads CASSLWSGLSAPPGMAEQFF. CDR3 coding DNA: TGTGCCAGCAGTTTATGGTCCGGTTTGTCTGCCCCCCCGGGGATGGCGGAGCAGTTCTTC.

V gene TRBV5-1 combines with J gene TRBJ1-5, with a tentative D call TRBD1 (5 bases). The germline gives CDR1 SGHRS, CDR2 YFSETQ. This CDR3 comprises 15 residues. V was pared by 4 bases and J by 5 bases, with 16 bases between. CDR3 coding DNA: TGCGCCAGCAGCCCATCGGGGGAGAATTATCAGCCCCAGCATTTT. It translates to CASSPSGENYQPQHF. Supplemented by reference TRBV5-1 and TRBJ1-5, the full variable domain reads KAGVTQTPRYLIKTRGQQVTLSCSPISGHRSVSWYQQTPGQGLQFLFEYFSETQRNKGNFPGRFSGRQFSNSRSEMNVSTLELGDSALYLCASSPSGENYQPQHFGDGTRLSIL.

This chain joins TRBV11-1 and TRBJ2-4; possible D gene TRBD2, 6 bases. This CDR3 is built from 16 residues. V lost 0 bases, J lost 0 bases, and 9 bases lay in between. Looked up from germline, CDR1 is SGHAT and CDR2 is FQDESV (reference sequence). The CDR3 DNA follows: TGTGCCAGCAGCTTAGCCTTGGAGGGAGCCAAAAACATTCAGTACTTC. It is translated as CASSLALEGAKNIQYF.

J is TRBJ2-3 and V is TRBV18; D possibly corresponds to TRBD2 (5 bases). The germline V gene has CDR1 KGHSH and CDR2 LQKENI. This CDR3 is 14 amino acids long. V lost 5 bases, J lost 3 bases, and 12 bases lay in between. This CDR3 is CASSEVGETDTQYF. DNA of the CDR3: TGTGCCAGCTCAGAAGTCGGGGAGACAGATACGCAGTATTTT.